The sequence of this TCR beta chain was determined in a study of cytotoxic CD8 clonotypes in ibrutinib-treated CLL. In the study overall: Response sampling occurred after a median about 12 months of treatment (range 6 to 36).

Data came from immunoSEQ multiplex PCR; TCRdb stores just in-frame clones and leaves some out. This table has around 70,000 clones, about two thirds appearing once. As concerns this clone: Its specificity is unknown.

Germline loops: CDR1 GTSNPN, CDR2 SVGIG (reference sequence). CDR3 size: 13 residues. The V end was cut by 0 bases, the J end by 4 bases, with 9 bases between. Study outcomes and limitations: Public clonotypes proved infrequent, and on treatment they shrank or remained steady. Against age-matched healthy donors, baseline clonality ran higher and tracked circulating CD8+ T-cell counts.

The V gene is TRBV30, the J gene TRBJ1-1; D gene ambiguous. This TCR was recovered from a human donor with chronic lymphocytic leukemia. Material: PBMCs, obtained after 12 months of ibrutinib treatment. The CDR3 coding sequence is TGTGCCTGGAGTGTAGGTGGGTTCACTGAAGCTTTCTTT. Protein: CAWSVGGFTEAFF.